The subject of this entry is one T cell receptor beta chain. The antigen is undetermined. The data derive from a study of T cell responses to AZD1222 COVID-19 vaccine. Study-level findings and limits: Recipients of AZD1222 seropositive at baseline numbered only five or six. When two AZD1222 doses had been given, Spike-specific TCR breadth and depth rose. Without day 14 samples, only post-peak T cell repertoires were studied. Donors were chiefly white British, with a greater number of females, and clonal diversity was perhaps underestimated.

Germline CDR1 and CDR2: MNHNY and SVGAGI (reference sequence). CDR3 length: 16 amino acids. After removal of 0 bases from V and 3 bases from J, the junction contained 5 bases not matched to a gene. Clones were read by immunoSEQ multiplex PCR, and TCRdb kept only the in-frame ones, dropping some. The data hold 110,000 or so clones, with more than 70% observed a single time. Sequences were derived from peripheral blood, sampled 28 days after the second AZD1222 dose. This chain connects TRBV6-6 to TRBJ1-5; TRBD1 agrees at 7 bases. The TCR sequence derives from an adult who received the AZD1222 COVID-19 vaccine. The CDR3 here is CASSYSAGQDNQPQHF. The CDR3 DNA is TGTGCCAGCAGTTACTCCGCAGGACAGGACAATCAGCCCCAGCATTTT.